This record concerns one T cell receptor (beta chain) sequence. There is no known antigen for this receptor. The CDR3 starts with the cysteine, ends with the phenylalanine, and has 15 residues. The CDR3 DNA has 45 bases and is translated from base 1. V is reduced by 0 bases and J by 5 bases, leaving a spacing of 11 bases between them. CDR1 and CDR2, per the germline V gene, are LGHNA and YNFKEQ. The cohort consisted of 670 or so healthy bone marrow donors. At the time of sampling, all cohort members were nominally healthy, though unrecorded immune exposures were likely present. The donor was CMV seropositive and belonged to the group of around 300 seropositive cohort members. A peripheral blood sample was provided by each donor, and peripheral blood mononuclear cells were used for TCR beta sequencing. Genomic DNA extraction from the blood cell samples was performed with the Qiagen DNeasy Blood Extraction Kit.

The sample belongs to a study of cytomegalovirus exposure and HLA in healthy donors (dated by TCRdb to 2016 to 2017). Study-wide context: An earlier analysis of 587 of the donors reported about 300 Gb of sequence data and 95 million to 130 million unique TCR beta sequences obtained from roughly 180 million T cells. About 310 gigabases of sequencing data and approximately 80 million unique TCR sequences were included in an early release covering under 650 HLA-typed donors. Of the roughly 410 genotyped donors, more than 75% were placed in the genetic ancestry cluster associated with self-reported Caucasian donors. The study aimed to test whether cataloging public T cell receptors could reveal signatures of past pathogen exposure. Using immunosequencing, the study profiled T cell repertoires from 500 to 800 subjects and related those repertoires to cytomegalovirus serostatus. A separate validation cohort of 100 to 150 different subjects was used in addition to the 666-subject first cohort. To predict cytomegalovirus infection status, the study combined high-throughput TCR immunosequencing, statistical association of individual TCRs with disease status, and machine learning. In a later analysis, previously published TCR beta repertoires from roughly 710 donors were re-analyzed and high-resolution HLA genotyping was added so that TCR occurrence patterns could be studied. Rather than using new phenotypic data, the later analysis identified candidate immune exposures from TCR beta sequences and from how often those sequences occurred across donors. In an earlier analysis of about 590 of the donors, high-throughput TCR beta sequencing was used to judge whether each TCR beta V gene segment behaved as functional or pseudogenic. Donor age, sex, ethnicity and CMV serostatus were collected together with the repertoire data. A later genetic analysis used genome-wide SNP genotypes for about 65% of the 666 donors, treating that subset as a discovery cohort. All discovery cohort repertoires had been generated on a single sequencing platform. Class I and class II HLA loci were covered by the typing at four-digit resolution. The number of donors typed differed by locus, with 629-630 for A, B, C, DRB1 and DQB1, more than 500 for DQA1, about 610 for DPA1, and some 440 for DPB1. Because of strong linkage in the cohort, a few DR-DQ haplotypes were treated as single units for association and clustering. Among about 400 genotyped donors of the cohort, an average of about 240,000 unique TCR beta nucleotide sequences was sequenced per donor, of which about 18% were non-productive. General study outcomes and caveats: A later analysis found that TCR association rates varied across HLA loci, with DRB1 alleles showing the most associated TCRs and HLA-C alleles the fewest. The 87-base-pair reads could not distinguish some IMGT-functional V segments, including TRBV6-2 and TRBV6-3, so those segments were excluded. The study listed around 160 TCR beta chains as associated with cytomegalovirus. A later analysis associated 15,000 or so TCR beta sequences with specific HLA alleles at a false discovery rate of 0.05. Linkage disequilibrium might explain the correlated functional status among segregating V segments, but an unknown experimental factor could not be excluded. In both the original and validation cohorts, the classifier was reported to diagnose cytomegalovirus status with high specificity and sensitivity. For the cohort, immune exposure information was limited to CMV serostatus. A cluster of highly shared sequence variants was judged likely to be a technical artifact of the sequencing pipeline. A later genetic analysis reported fewer N-insertions in productive TCRs among donors in an Asian-associated ancestry cluster than the approximately 670-donor mean. When HLA alleles, especially DR and DQ, strongly co-occurred, TCR associations were difficult to assign to individual alleles. Because HLA typing was unavailable for some donors at each locus, only the typed subset was used in association tests. In a later analysis, several top co-occurrence clusters were reported to appear linked to parvovirus B19, influenza, CMV and Epstein-Barr virus. Only TCR beta chains were sequenced in this cohort, and the absence of alpha or paired-chain data limited detectable features. According to a later analysis, most CMV-associated TCR beta chains appeared to be HLA-restricted, and the HLA associations seemed to be driven largely by CMV exposure. It was suggested by the authors that the approach could potentially be generalized to other disease states and immunological phenotypes. In an earlier analysis of some 550 of the donors, most TCR beta V segments were observed in productive rearrangements about 90% or about 30% of the time, broadly matching IMGT annotations. Because counts were too low, about 18 rarely observed V segments, including chromosome 9 orphons, were left out of the earlier analysis of several hundred of the donors. In a later genetic analysis, a missense DCLRE1C variant was associated with V-gene and J-gene trimming of TCR beta chains, and the association was replicated in an independent cohort. Three of the identified cytomegalovirus-associated TCR beta chains were confirmed in vitro to be specific for cytomegalovirus antigens. Compared with equally common non-associated chains, HLA-associated TCR beta chains in a later analysis were more clonally expanded and had lower generation probabilities. While some public TCRs were present in many individuals, most TCR sequences turned up only very rarely across donors. Presence/absence analyses assumed roughly uniform sequencing depth across donors, an assumption that may not hold. A further reported finding was that TCR beta sequences accurately predicted the HLA-A and HLA-B alleles for most subjects in the first cohort.

Preparation of the library involved the immunoSEQ multiplex PCR assay. A mixture of 60 forward primers for TCR Vbeta segments and 13 reverse primers for TCR Jbeta segments was used in the multiplex PCR. The CDR3 region of rearranged TCR beta genes was amplified from genomic DNA with a multiplex PCR assay. Amplified TCR beta libraries were sequenced as 87-base-pair reads on the Illumina HiSeq System. Under the source paper's analysis protocol: In a later analysis, some 80 million unique TCR beta chains were counted across the 650 to 750 repertoires, and roughly 11 million of these chains were shared by at least two donors. A nearest-neighbor algorithm error-corrected the raw reads and collapsed the reads into unique sequences, merging closely related sequences to remove PCR and sequencing errors. V, D and J gene segments were assigned by aligning CDR3 sequences to IMGT reference sequences. Each retained sequence needed at least a six-nucleotide match to both a V gene segment and a J gene segment. A rearrangement was called productive if the CDR3 had no stop codons and remained in frame with V and J, and every other rearrangement was called non-productive. CDR3 was defined by IMGT convention, running from the second conserved V-encoded cysteine to the conserved J-encoded phenylalanine. In an earlier analysis of roughly 610 of the donors, sequences lacking an unambiguous match to a single V gene segment were excluded. In an earlier analysis of roughly 500 of the donors, V segments were called functional above 56.7% productive rearrangements and were called segregating when the between-donor standard deviation exceeded 5%. A statistical classification framework was developed to diagnose cytomegalovirus status using the catalog of TCR beta chain sequences. V and J gene assignment, in a later analysis, came from comparing TCR nucleotide sequences with IMGT/GENE-DB human TR gene sequences. A later analysis assigned CDR3 sequences and most-parsimonious VDJ recombination scenarios with the TCRdist pipeline. A later analysis defined each TCR beta chain by its CDR3 amino acid sequence plus V-gene family, and excluded reads lacking a unique V-gene family. As a way to deal with suspected cross-contamination and a sequencing artifact, a later analysis dropped approximately 590 nucleotide sequences that were highly shared and had low generation probability. For each public chain, a later analysis derived a clonal expansion index from normalized ranks of inferred template counts within each repertoire. Generation probabilities in a later analysis came from a VDJ recombination model fitted to out-of-frame rearrangements, and those results were checked against IGoR. A later analysis scored TCR-TCR, TCR-HLA and TCR-CMV co-occurrence with hypergeometric tests, applying a repertoire-size bias correction to TCR pairs. To estimate false discovery rates, a later analysis permuted the HLA or CMV assignments 20 times. A later analysis grouped co-occurring TCRs with DBSCAN, adding TCRdist sequence similarity when clustering within HLA-allele-positive subsets. Repertoires with fewer than 30,000 or more than 120,000 public chains were left out of co-occurrence clustering, as were about 5 repertoires with anomalous nucleotide sharing. Held by TCRdb, this immuneACCESS table contains in-frame sequences only and omits some clones. Under half of the omission traces to an unresolved V gene where checked; the cause of the rest is unknown. The V and J calls and clone size are taken from that table; D and trimming were inferred from the DNA. The record for this sample contains around 51,000 clones. The top ten hold roughly 27% of the sample.

The TCR comes from a man aged 35-49 years in good health and CMV-seropositive. Input material: PBMCs. The sequence joins TRBV4-2 to TRBJ2-1; the D gene is unclear. This receptor carries the CDR3 CASSQDSLSHNEQFF. The base sequence is TGTGCCAGCAGCCAAGATTCACTGAGCCACAATGAGCAGTTCTTC.